This T cell receptor (beta chain) is drawn from a study of read filtering for tumor transcriptome and immune sequencing. Molecular barcoded adaptors covering alpha/delta and beta/gamma chains were used on approximately 440 ng RNA. TCRdb re-called the reads with MiXCR, one entry per CDR3 protein. Of around 130,000 distinct CDR3 sequences listed, roughly 13% are singletons. Per the germline V gene, CDR1 is SGDLS and CDR2 is YYNGEE. The V and J ends lost 0 bases and 9 bases respectively, with 19 bases between them. The CDR3 length is 16 residues. This clonotype was observed at least ten times. The source is a donor at least 40 years old with multiple myeloma. What was sequenced was a population of CD138-negative cells sorted from bone marrow. The rearrangement uses TRBV9 and TRBJ2-1, with D maybe TRBD2 (5 bases). CDR3 coding DNA: TGTGCCAGCAGCGTAGGGGCTGAGTGGGAGACGACTGAGCAGTTCTTC. This encodes CASSVGAEWETTEQFF.